These 15 T cell receptor beta chains share one sample of origin, sequenced in a study of early T cells in non-severe SARS-CoV-2 infection. A single record per CDR3 protein comes from TCRdb applying MiXCR to the 5' RACE reads. The sample yields about 49,000 distinct CDR3 sequences, about an eighth seen once. The sequencing input was whole blood. These receptors were collected from an adult who was a healthcare worker with PCR-confirmed SARS-CoV-2 infection or an uninfected control (not recorded which).

The rearrangement uses TRBV19 and TRBJ2-7; either TRBD1 or TRBD2 may supply D (7 bases each). Between the trimmed V and J ends, which lost 11 bases and 2 bases, there was a span of 13 bases. CDR1 and CDR2 from the germline V gene are LNHDA and SQIVND (reference sequence). There are 12 residues in the CDR3. The DNA for the CDR3 is TGTGCCTCCCAGGGGGGGGCCTACGAGCAGTACTTC. Its translation is CASQGGAYEQYF.

The DNA of the CDR3 is TGCGCCAGCAGCTTGTCCGGGGTCAATCAGCCCCAGCATTTT. It yields the protein CASSLSGVNQPQHF. The gene calls are TRBV5-1 and TRBJ1-5; no firm D call. CDR3 length: 14 residues. V was shortened by 1 base and J by 3 bases, with 8 bases between the two germline ends. Germline V gives CDR1 SGHRS, CDR2 YFSETQ.

In this sample, this clonotype turned up many times. The V and J genes are TRBV6-6 and TRBJ1-2; D uncertain. Trimming removed 3 bases from V and 3 bases from J, with 14 bases in between. CDR1 and CDR2 (germline): MNHNY, SVGAGI (reference sequence). This CDR3 is 15 amino acids long. The CDR3 sequence is CASSYSHMGYYGYTF. DNA for the CDR3: TGTGCCAGCAGTTATAGCCATATGGGCTACTATGGCTACACCTTC.

The V gene is TRBV10-3, the J gene TRBJ2-5, with 11 bases fitting TRBD2. The J segment lost 2 bases and the V segment lost 10 bases, leaving 6 bases of the junction unmatched. There are 14 residues in the CDR3. CDR1 and CDR2 from the germline V gene are ENHRY and SYGVKD. CDR3 sequence reads: CATTSGGGQETQYF. Here the CDR3 DNA reads TGTGCCACCACTAGCGGGGGTGGACAAGAGACCCAGTACTTC.

This clonotype was recorded at least ten times. The DNA of the CDR3 is TGTGCCAGCAGCAGGGTGAACGAGCAGTACTTC. Amino acids: CASSRVNEQYF. The chain employs TRBV25-1 and TRBJ2-7, with D tentatively TRBD1 (5 bases). The CDR3 runs to 11 residues. Germline assignment: CDR1 MGHDK and CDR2 SYGVNS. V lost 6 bases to trimming and J lost 5 bases, with 8 bases between them.

This clonotype was detected ten times or more. J is TRBJ2-7 and V is TRBV28; D perhaps matches TRBD2 (6 bases). The CDR3 loop spans 13 amino acids. CDR1 and CDR2 (germline): MDHEN, SYDVKM. The V gene lost 5 bases and the J gene lost 3 bases, with 11 bases spanning the gap. This CDR3 is CASSLGTFYEQYF. The CDR3 DNA reads TGTGCCAGCAGTCTTGGGACTTTCTACGAGCAGTACTTC. The complete variable domain, with remaining parts taken from reference TRBV28 and TRBJ2-7, reads DVKVTQSSRYLVKRTGEKVFLECVQDMDHENMFWYRQDPGLGLRLIYFSYDVKMKEKGDIPEGYSVSREKKERFSLILESASTNQTSMYLCASSLGTFYEQYFGPGTRLTVT.

This clonotype has at least ten counts. The chain links TRBV29-1 to TRBJ2-7, with D unresolved. The CDR3 covers 13 residues. The V end lost 0 bases, the J end lost 7 bases, and 13 bases lay between the germline ends. Germline V lookup: CDR1 SQVTM, CDR2 ANQGSEA. The CDR3 spells CSVEDPVPGEQYF. The CDR3 DNA follows: TGCAGCGTTGAAGATCCGGTCCCAGGAGAGCAGTACTTC.

This chain links TRBV29-1 with TRBJ2-3; the match to TRBD1 covers 10 bases. V trimming: 0 bases; J trimming: 5 bases; junction bases outside the gene matches: 14. This CDR3 spans 18 amino acids. Germline CDR1 reads SQVTM; CDR2 reads ANQGSEA. CDR3: CSVEEWPRGQGRRDTQYF. The CDR3 DNA reads TGCAGCGTTGAAGAATGGCCGCGGGGACAGGGGCGTAGAGATACGCAGTATTTT.

This clonotype is medium-sized (0.01 to 0.1%). The rearrangement uses TRBV29-1 and TRBJ1-1, with TRBD1 matching over 8 bases. V was pared by 5 bases and J by 4 bases, with 3 bases of the junction left unmatched. CDR3 size: 12 residues. Germline CDR1 is SQVTM and CDR2 is ANQGSEA. CDR3 nucleotides: TGCAGCGTTTACGACAGGGGCACTGAAGCTTTCTTT. It yields the protein CSVYDRGTEAFF.

This clonotype occurred many times. This chain uses TRBV5-4 with TRBJ2-7, with D perhaps TRBD2 (6 bases). Trimming removed 4 bases from V and 4 bases from J, with 9 bases in between. The germline CDR1 and CDR2 sequences are SGHNT and YYREEE (reference sequence). This CDR3 has 12 residues. The CDR3 region has the DNA TGTGCCAGCAGCCCCGGGACTTACGAGCAGTACTTC. The encoded protein is CASSPGTYEQYF.

This clonotype occurred many times. The J gene is TRBJ2-7, the V gene TRBV6-2 or TRBV6-3; no firm D call. Germline loops: CDR1 MNHEY, CDR2 SVGEGT. With 4 bases removed from V and 4 bases from J, the gap between germline ends came to 8 bases. The CDR3 loop spans 12 amino acids. The DNA for the CDR3 is TGTGCCAGCAGTTCCCGACCTTACGAGCAGTACTTC. It encodes CASSSRPYEQYF.

This clonotype was picked up a small number of times. The chain couples TRBV29-1 to TRBJ2-2; D might be TRBD2 (8 bases). There are 15 residues in the CDR3. In germline, CDR1 is SQVTM, CDR2 ANQGSEA. DNA for the CDR3: TGCAGTTACAGGGGAAGCGGGAGTAAAGACGGGGAGCTGTTTTTT. Translating it yields CSYRGSGSKDGELFF.

This chain links TRBV29-1 with TRBJ2-7; tentative D call: TRBD2 (6 bases). The CDR3 contains 12 residues. Germline V gene data show CDR1 as SQVTM and CDR2 as ANQGSEA. The germline V and J ends were trimmed by 7 bases and 3 bases, with 13 bases remaining between them. The CDR3 DNA sequence: TGCAGCGGCCGAGGAGGGAGCTACGAGCAGTACTTC. Translation: CSGRGGSYEQYF.

This clonotype has a count of ten or more. This chain uses TRBV20-1 with TRBJ1-6; D possibly corresponds to TRBD1 (6 bases). This CDR3 is built from 14 residues. V dropped 3 bases and J dropped 6 bases, with 12 bases sitting between them. From germline, CDR1 is DFQATT and CDR2 SNEGSKA (reference sequence). CDR3 bases: TGCAGTGCTAGGGAGGGGGGCGGTAATTCACCCCTCCACTTT. Amino acid sequence: CSAREGGGNSPLHF.

The J gene is TRBJ2-7, the V gene TRBV4-3; no reliable D call. Trimming stripped 1 base from V and 4 bases from J, with 11 bases between. CDR1 LGHNA and CDR2 YSLEER come from the germline V gene. The CDR3 length is 14 residues. The CDR3 reads CASSQGTRTYEQYF. In DNA form, the CDR3 reads TGCGCCAGCAGCCAAGGGACCCGTACGTACGAGCAGTACTTC.